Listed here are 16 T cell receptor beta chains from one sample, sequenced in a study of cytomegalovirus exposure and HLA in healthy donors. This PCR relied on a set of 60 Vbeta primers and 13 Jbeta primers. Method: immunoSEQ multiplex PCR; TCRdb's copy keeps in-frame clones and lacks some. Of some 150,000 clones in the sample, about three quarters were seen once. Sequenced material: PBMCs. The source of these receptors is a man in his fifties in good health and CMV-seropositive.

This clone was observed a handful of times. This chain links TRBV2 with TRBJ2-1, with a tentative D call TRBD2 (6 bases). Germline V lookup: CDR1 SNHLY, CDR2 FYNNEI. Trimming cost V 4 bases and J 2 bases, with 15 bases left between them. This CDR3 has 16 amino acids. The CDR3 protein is CASSGGLPRAYNEQFF. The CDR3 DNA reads TGTGCCAGCAGTGGGGGACTCCCTCGAGCCTACAATGAGCAGTTCTTC.

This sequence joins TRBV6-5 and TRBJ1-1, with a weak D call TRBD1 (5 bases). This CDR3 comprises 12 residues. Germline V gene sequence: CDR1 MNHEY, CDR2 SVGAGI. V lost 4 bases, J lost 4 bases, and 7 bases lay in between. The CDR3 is CASSSGSTEAFF. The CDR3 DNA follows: TGTGCCAGCAGTTCAGGGTCCACTGAAGCTTTCTTT.

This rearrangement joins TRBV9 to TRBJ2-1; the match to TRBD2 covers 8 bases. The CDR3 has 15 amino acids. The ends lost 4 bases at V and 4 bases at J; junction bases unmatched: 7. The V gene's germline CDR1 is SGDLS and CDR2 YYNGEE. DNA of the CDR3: TGTGCCAGCAGCTCCAGACTAGCGAATTACAATGAGCAGTTCTTC. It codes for CASSSRLANYNEQFF.

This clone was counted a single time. CDR3 nucleotide sequence: TGTGCCAGCAACCGGGACAGGTCATACGAGCAGTACTTC. Its protein is CASNRDRSYEQYF. This sequence joins TRBV6-1 and TRBJ2-7, with 8 nucleotides matching TRBD1. There are 13 residues in the CDR3. Germline V gene data show CDR1 as MNHNS and CDR2 as SASEGT. V shed 7 bases and J 4 bases; nucleotides not matched to a gene: 6.

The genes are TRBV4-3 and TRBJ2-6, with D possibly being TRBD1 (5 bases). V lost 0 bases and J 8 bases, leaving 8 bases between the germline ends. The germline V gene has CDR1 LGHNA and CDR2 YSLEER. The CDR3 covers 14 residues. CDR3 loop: CASSQDQGTNVLTF. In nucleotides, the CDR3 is TGCGCCAGCAGCCAAGACCAGGGAACCAACGTCCTGACTTTC.

CDR3 DNA: TGTGCCAGCAGTTACTCGACGGGGAATACGCAGTATTTT. It translates to CASSYSTGNTQYF. The chain uses TRBV6-5 and TRBJ2-3, with D possibly TRBD2 on 5 matching bases. The V gene's germline CDR1 is MNHEY and CDR2 SVGAGI. This CDR3 region has 13 residues. Trimming shortened V by 0 bases and J by 7 bases, and 8 bases separated the two germline ends.

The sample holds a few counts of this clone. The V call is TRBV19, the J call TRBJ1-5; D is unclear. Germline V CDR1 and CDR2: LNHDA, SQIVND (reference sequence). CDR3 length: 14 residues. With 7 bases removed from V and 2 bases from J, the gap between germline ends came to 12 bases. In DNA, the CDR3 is TGTGCCAGTATCTCCGCCCGGGGCAATCAGCCCCAGCATTTT. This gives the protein CASISARGNQPQHF.

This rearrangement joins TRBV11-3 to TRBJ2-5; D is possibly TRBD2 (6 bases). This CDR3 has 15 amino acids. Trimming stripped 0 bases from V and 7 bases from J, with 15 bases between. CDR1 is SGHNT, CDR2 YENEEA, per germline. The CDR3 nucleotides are TGTGCCAGCAGCTTAGATGACGGGAGACCGGGGACCCAGTACTTC. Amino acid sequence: CASSLDDGRPGTQYF.

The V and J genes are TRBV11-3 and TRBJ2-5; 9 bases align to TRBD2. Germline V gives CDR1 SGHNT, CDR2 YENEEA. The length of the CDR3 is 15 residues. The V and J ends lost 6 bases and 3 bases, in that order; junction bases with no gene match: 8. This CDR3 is CASRQGGGREETQYF. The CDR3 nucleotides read TGTGCCAGCAGACAGGGCGGCGGGAGGGAAGAGACCCAGTACTTC.

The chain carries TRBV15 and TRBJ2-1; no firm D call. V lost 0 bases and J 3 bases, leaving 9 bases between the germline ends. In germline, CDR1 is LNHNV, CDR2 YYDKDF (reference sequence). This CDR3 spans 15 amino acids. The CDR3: CATSREAARYNEQFF. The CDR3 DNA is TGTGCCACCAGCAGAGAGGCGGCCCGCTACAATGAGCAGTTCTTC.

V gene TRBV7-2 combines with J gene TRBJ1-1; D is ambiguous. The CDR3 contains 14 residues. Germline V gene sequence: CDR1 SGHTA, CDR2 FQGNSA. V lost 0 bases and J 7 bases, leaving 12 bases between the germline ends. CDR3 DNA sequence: TGTGCCAGCAGCTTAGCCACGACCGGCGGTGAAGCTTTCTTT. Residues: CASSLATTGGEAFF.

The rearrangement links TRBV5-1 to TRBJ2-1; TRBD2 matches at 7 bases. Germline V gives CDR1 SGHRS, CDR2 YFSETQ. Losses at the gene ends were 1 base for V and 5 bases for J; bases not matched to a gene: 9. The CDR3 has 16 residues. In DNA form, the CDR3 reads TGCGCCAGCAGCTTGTTAAATAGTCTAGCGGACAATGAGCAGTTCTTC. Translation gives CASSLLNSLADNEQFF. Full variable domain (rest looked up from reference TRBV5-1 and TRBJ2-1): KAGVTQTPRYLIKTRGQQVTLSCSPISGHRSVSWYQQTPGQGLQFLFEYFSETQRNKGNFPGRFSGRQFSNSRSEMNVSTLELGDSALYLCASSLLNSLADNEQFFGPGTRLTVL.

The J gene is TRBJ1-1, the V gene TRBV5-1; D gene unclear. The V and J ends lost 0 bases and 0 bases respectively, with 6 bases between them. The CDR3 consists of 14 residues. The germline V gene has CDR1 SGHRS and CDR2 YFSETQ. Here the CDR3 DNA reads TGCGCCAGCAGCTTGGAACAGTTGAACACTGAAGCTTTCTTT. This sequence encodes CASSLEQLNTEAFF.

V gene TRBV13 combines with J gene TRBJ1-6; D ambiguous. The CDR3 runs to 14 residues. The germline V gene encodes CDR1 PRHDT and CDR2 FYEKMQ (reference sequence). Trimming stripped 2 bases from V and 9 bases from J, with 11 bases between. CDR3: CASSLLRARSPLHF. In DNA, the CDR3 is TGTGCCAGCAGCTTACTGCGGGCTCGTTCACCCCTCCACTTT. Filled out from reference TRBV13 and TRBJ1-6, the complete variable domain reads AAGVIQSPRHLIKEKRETATLKCYPIPRHDTVYWYQQGPGQDPQFLISFYEKMQSDKGSIPDRFSAQQFSDYHSELNMSSLELGDSALYFCASSLLRARSPLHFGNGTRLTVT.

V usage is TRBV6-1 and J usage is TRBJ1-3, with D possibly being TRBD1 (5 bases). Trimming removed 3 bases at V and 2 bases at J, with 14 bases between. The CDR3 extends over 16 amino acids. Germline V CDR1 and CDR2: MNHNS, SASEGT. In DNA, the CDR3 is TGTGCCAGCAGTGACCCAGGGCAAGGCGCTGGAAACACCATATATTTT. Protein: CASSDPGQGAGNTIYF.

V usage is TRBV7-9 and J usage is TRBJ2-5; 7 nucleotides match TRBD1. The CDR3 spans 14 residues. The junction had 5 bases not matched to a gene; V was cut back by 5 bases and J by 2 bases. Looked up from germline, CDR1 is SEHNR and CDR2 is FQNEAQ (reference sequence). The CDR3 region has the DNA TGTGCCAGCAGCCCCGGGACAGATCAAGAGACCCAGTACTTC. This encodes CASSPGTDQETQYF.